These 27 T cell receptor beta chains share one sample of origin, sequenced in a study of T cell responses to AZD1222 COVID-19 vaccine. Only in-frame clones appear in the TCRdb table, and some are missing; sequencing was by immunoSEQ multiplex PCR. This sample has 95,000 to 150,000 clones, with more than 70% found just once. This specimen consisted of peripheral blood, obtained on day 0 of AZD1222 vaccination. The source is an adult in good health.

The chain carries TRBV15 and TRBJ1-5, with a tentative D call TRBD1 (5 bases). V was cut by 3 bases and J by 11 bases, with 17 bases left in between. CDR1 is LNHNV, CDR2 YYDKDF, per germline (reference sequence). There are 14 residues in the CDR3. The CDR3 here is CATSREGPRIAQHF. The CDR3 nucleotides read TGTGCCACCAGCAGGGAGGGGCCCCGTATAGCCCAGCATTTT.

The chain recombines TRBV4-1 with TRBJ2-1; 9 bases match TRBD1. CDR1 MGHRA and CDR2 YSYEKL come from the germline V gene. This CDR3 contains 16 residues. V trimming: 1 base; J trimming: 7 bases; junction bases outside the gene matches: 8. The CDR3 nucleotides read TGCGCCAGCAGCCAAGCGAGGGACAGGGTGTTTAATGAGCAGTTCTTC. This encodes CASSQARDRVFNEQFF.

The chain couples TRBV7-2 to TRBJ2-4; D is tentatively TRBD1 or TRBD2 (5 bases each). The CDR3 runs to 14 residues. Trimming took off 7 bases at V and 5 bases at J, with 15 bases between the two ends. In germline, CDR1 is SGHTA, CDR2 FQGNSA. CDR3 DNA sequence: TGTGCCAGCATCCTGGGGCCTAGCCAAAACATTCAGTACTTC. Amino acids: CASILGPSQNIQYF.

CDR3 coding DNA: TGTGCCAGCAGTTCCACTAGGCGCAATGAGCAGTTCTTC. Protein: CASSSTRRNEQFF. This rearrangement joins TRBV12-3 or TRBV12-4 to TRBJ2-1, with D possibly matching TRBD2 (5 bases). There are 13 residues in the CDR3. The V and J ends lost 4 bases and 6 bases respectively, with 10 bases between them.

The genes are TRBV18 and TRBJ1-5; D may be TRBD1 (6 bases). This CDR3 has 14 amino acids. V gave up 2 bases and J gave up 6 bases, with 11 bases separating them. CDR1 and CDR2 from the germline V gene are KGHSH and LQKENI. CDR3 residues: CASSPGGSGQPQHF. DNA for the CDR3: TGTGCCAGCTCACCAGGGGGCAGTGGTCAGCCCCAGCATTTT. Filled out from reference TRBV18 and TRBJ1-5, the complete variable domain reads NAGVMQNPRHLVRRRGQEARLRCSPMKGHSHVYWYRQLPEEGLKFMVYLQKENIIDESGMPKERFSAEFPKEGPSILRIQQVVRGDSAAYFCASSPGGSGQPQHFGDGTRLSIL.

This CDR3 reads CASSQASSYEQYF. The CDR3 coding sequence is TGCGCCAGCAGCCAAGCCAGCTCCTACGAGCAGTACTTC. V usage is TRBV4-1 and J usage is TRBJ2-7; D uncertain. The length of the CDR3 is 13 residues. Germline lookup yields CDR1 MGHRA and CDR2 YSYEKL. The germline V and J ends were trimmed by 1 base and 0 bases, with 4 bases remaining between them.

This chain connects TRBV30 to TRBJ1-6; tentatively, D is TRBD1 (5 bases). The V gene's germline CDR1 is GTSNPN and CDR2 SVGIG (reference sequence). The V end lost 4 bases, the J end lost 7 bases, and 17 bases lay between the germline ends. CDR3 length: 15 amino acids. CDR3 region: CAWIDSGTLNSPLHF. The CDR3 nucleotides read TGTGCCTGGATCGACTCCGGGACCTTGAATTCACCCCTCCACTTT.

V usage is TRBV2 and J usage is TRBJ2-2, with D tentatively TRBD1 or TRBD2 (6 bases each). This CDR3 region has 17 residues. CDR1 is SNHLY, CDR2 FYNNEI, per germline. Between the trimmed V and J ends, which lost 0 bases and 4 bases, there was a span of 15 bases. As DNA, the CDR3 is TGTGCCAGCAGTGAAGCTTTTCGGGGGCGAGTCACCGGGGAGCTGTTTTTT. It specifies CASSEAFRGRVTGELFF.

This chain joins TRBV12-2 and TRBJ1-3; TRBD1 is the table's D call, not checked against the DNA. TRBV12-2 is a known pseudogene. The length of the CDR3 is 15 residues. CDR3 in DNA: TGTGCAAGTCGCTTAGCTACAGGTAGTGGAAACACCATATATTTT. Translated, it gives CASRLATGSGNTIYF.

The V call is TRBV15, the J call TRBJ2-1; 7 bases agree with TRBD1. V trimming: 1 base; J trimming: 5 bases; junction bases outside the gene matches: 8. CDR1 is LNHNV and CDR2 is YYDKDF in the germline V gene (reference sequence). There are 16 residues in the CDR3. The CDR3 DNA sequence: TGTGCCACCAGCAGAGGAACCGGGACAGTAAACAATGAGCAGTTCTTC. Its protein is CATSRGTGTVNNEQFF.

The chain carries TRBV28 and TRBJ2-3; D perhaps matches TRBD1 (8 bases). The germline V gene encodes CDR1 MDHEN and CDR2 SYDVKM. This CDR3 has 18 residues. V gave up 1 base and J gave up 5 bases, with 22 bases separating them. CDR3 bases: TGTGCCAGCAGTTTATATCTGTTGCGGACAGGGAGGGTAGATACGCAGTATTTT. Protein sequence: CASSLYLLRTGRVDTQYF.

This clone was observed once. V and J are TRBV2 and TRBJ1-6; weak D call: TRBD1 (6 bases). The CDR3 sequence is 14 residues long. V was cut by 5 bases and J by 9 bases, with 14 bases left in between. Germline CDR1 SNHLY, CDR2 FYNNEI. CDR3 loop: CASSIGQTTSPLHF. The CDR3 nucleotides are TGTGCCAGCAGTATAGGACAGACAACTTCACCCCTCCACTTT.

The CDR3 loop is CASSRRDSQETQYF. In DNA, the CDR3 is TGTGCCAGCAGCCGCCGGGACAGCCAAGAGACCCAGTACTTC. This sequence joins TRBV3-1 (or the pseudogene TRBV3-2) and TRBJ2-5; 7 bases line up with TRBD1. The junction had 3 bases not matched to a gene; V was cut back by 4 bases and J by 1 base. The V gene's germline CDR1 is LGHDT and CDR2 YNNKEL (reference sequence). This CDR3 contains 14 residues.

This chain joins TRBV14 and TRBJ2-3, with 9 bases aligning to TRBD2. The CDR3 runs to 17 residues. Trimming at V came to 2 bases and at J to 1 base, leaving 7 bases not matched to a gene. The germline gives CDR1 SGHDN, CDR2 FVKESK. The CDR3 spells CASSQYQAGGRTDTQYF. The CDR3 nucleotides read TGTGCCAGCAGCCAATACCAAGCGGGGGGCCGCACAGATACGCAGTATTTT.

This clone was detected once. J is TRBJ1-2 and V is TRBV7-9, with TRBD1 matching 10 bases. V lost 4 bases, J lost 9 bases, and 14 bases stayed unmatched. CDR1 and CDR2 from the germline V gene are SEHNR and FQNEAQ (reference sequence). The CDR3 is 16 amino acids. The CDR3 nucleotides are TGTGCCAGCAGCTCTCTTATTGACGGACAGGGGGATAGCTACACCTTC. It codes for CASSSLIDGQGDSYTF.

This rearrangement joins TRBV19 to TRBJ1-1, with 9 bases lining up with TRBD1. CDR1 is LNHDA and CDR2 is SQIVND in the germline V gene (reference sequence). After removal of 5 bases from V and 1 base from J, the junction contained 2 bases not matched to a gene. This CDR3 region has 14 residues. This chain's CDR3 is CASSDRGRNTEAFF. The CDR3 DNA reads as TGTGCCAGTAGTGACAGGGGGAGGAACACTGAAGCTTTCTTT.

V gene TRBV7-9 combines with J gene TRBJ2-5; D unresolved. The CDR3 contains 14 residues. The germline CDR1 and CDR2 sequences are SEHNR and FQNEAQ (reference sequence). V lost 2 bases, J lost 2 bases, and 9 bases lay in between. CDR3 sequence: CASSLLGSQETQYF. The CDR3 DNA sequence: TGTGCCAGCAGCTTACTCGGTTCTCAAGAGACCCAGTACTTC. The full variable domain, in which reference TRBV7-9 and TRBJ2-5 provide the parts outside the CDR3, is DTGVSQNPRHKITKRGQNVTFRCDPISEHNRLYWYRQTLGQGPEFLTYFQNEAQLEKSRLLSDRFSAERPKGSFSTLEIQRTEQGDSAMYLCASSLLGSQETQYFGPGTRLLVL.

This rearrangement joins TRBV9 to TRBJ2-7; 8 nucleotides agree with TRBD1. Looked up from germline, CDR1 is SGDLS and CDR2 is YYNGEE. V was pared by 0 bases and J by 3 bases, with 2 bases of the junction left unmatched. The CDR3 is made up of 14 amino acids. CDR3 sequence reads: CASSVATGGYEQYF. The CDR3 DNA is TGTGCCAGCAGCGTAGCAACAGGGGGCTACGAGCAGTACTTC.

This clone has just a few counts. The chain carries TRBV7-2 and TRBJ1-1; D is ambiguous. V was pared by 5 bases and J by 4 bases, with 11 bases between. The CDR3 is made up of 13 amino acids. Germline CDR1 reads SGHTA; CDR2 reads FQGNSA. The CDR3 reads CASSIGPTTEAFF. The CDR3 DNA is TGTGCCAGCAGCATTGGGCCCACCACTGAAGCTTTCTTT.

This clone is a singleton in its sample. The chain recombines TRBV5-1 with TRBJ2-3, with 10 bases aligning to TRBD1. Germline CDR1 is SGHRS and CDR2 is YFSETQ. The CDR3 is made up of 16 amino acids. The junction had 5 bases not matched to a gene; V was cut back by 4 bases and J by 0 bases. The CDR3, as DNA: TGCGCCAGCAGCACCGGGACAGGGGTCAGCACAGATACGCAGTATTTT. Amino acids: CASSTGTGVSTDTQYF.

A remark on this clone: This sample also contains other DNA sequences that code for the same CDR3. V usage is TRBV18 and J usage is TRBJ2-5; no definite D call. From germline, CDR1 is KGHSH and CDR2 LQKENI. The CDR3 runs to 12 residues. Deletions cut 1 base from V and 5 bases from J, with 5 bases between. The CDR3 protein is CASSPLGETQYF. CDR3 in DNA: TGTGCCAGCTCACCACTTGGGGAGACCCAGTACTTC. Drawing the rest from reference TRBV18 and TRBJ2-5, the complete variable domain is NAGVMQNPRHLVRRRGQEARLRCSPMKGHSHVYWYRQLPEEGLKFMVYLQKENIIDESGMPKERFSAEFPKEGPSILRIQQVVRGDSAAYFCASSPLGETQYFGPGTRLLVL.

V gene TRBV19 combines with J gene TRBJ2-2, with D maybe TRBD1 (6 bases). Germline V gene data show CDR1 as LNHDA and CDR2 as SQIVND (reference sequence). Trimming removed 2 bases at V and 7 bases at J, with 11 bases between. This CDR3 comprises 14 residues. The DNA for the CDR3 is TGTGCCAGTAGTATAATACAGGGTGGCGGGGAGCTGTTTTTT. Its translation is CASSIIQGGGELFF.

The chain has TRBV24-1 and TRBJ1-1; no clear D gene. The V end was cut by 9 bases, the J end by 6 bases, with 4 bases between. Germline CDR1 KGHDR, CDR2 SFDVKD. The CDR3 totals 9 residues. The CDR3 DNA is TGTGCCACCGGTCCTGAAGCTTTCTTT. Amino acid sequence: CATGPEAFF.

V is TRBV5-6 and J is TRBJ2-7; 12 positions match TRBD2. Germline CDR1 SGHDT, CDR2 YYEEEE. The CDR3 consists of 17 residues. Losses at the gene ends were 1 base for V and 6 bases for J; bases not matched to a gene: 11. In DNA form, the CDR3 reads TGTGCCAGCAGCTTGCTAGCGGGGGGGAGGCGGCGCAGCGAGCAGTACTTC. This sequence encodes CASSLLAGGRRRSEQYF.

The rearrangement uses TRBV5-1 and TRBJ1-5; the D gene is possibly TRBD1 (5 bases). CDR3 length: 15 residues. CDR1 and CDR2 (germline): SGHRS, YFSETQ. V was trimmed by 4 bases and J by 4 bases, leaving 15 bases between them. CDR3: CASSPGQGINQPQHF. CDR3 sequence (DNA): TGCGCCAGCAGCCCCGGGCAGGGAATAAATCAGCCCCAGCATTTT.

This chain connects TRBV7-2 to TRBJ1-1; a possible D gene is TRBD1 (5 bases). Per germline, CDR1 SGHTA and CDR2 FQGNSA. V was trimmed by 5 bases and J by 10 bases, leaving 17 bases between them. The CDR3 has 13 residues. CDR3 in DNA: TGTGCCAGCAGCACCCGATGGGACCTCGGAGCTTTCTTT. It translates to CASSTRWDLGAFF.

The J gene is TRBJ2-7, the V gene TRBV5-1; 13 bases agree with TRBD2. CDR3 length equals 14 residues. The ends lost 4 bases at V and 6 bases at J; junction bases unmatched: 4. Germline-derived CDR1 and CDR2 are SGHRS and YFSETQ. The chain's CDR3 is CASSGLAGEAEQYF. DNA for the CDR3: TGCGCCAGCAGCGGACTAGCGGGAGAGGCCGAGCAGTACTTC.